This T cell receptor beta chain was documented in a study of OX40 agonist ivuxolimab in advanced cancers. At the level of the study: The drug used for patients, ivuxolimab, was an agonistic anti-OX40 (CD134) antibody.

With respect to this clone: Its antigen is unknown.

Study-wide points: CD8+ T cells were the subset that, on average, had more expanded clones than CD4+.

Germline lookup yields CDR1 SGHDT and CDR2 YYEEEE. This CDR3 comprises 15 residues. J lost 1 base, V lost 3 bases, and 5 bases had no gene match. Produced via immunoSEQ multiplex PCR; TCRdb's table is partial and in-frame only. The sample shows 60,000 to 100,000 clones, about 90% of them seen only once. The clonotype originates from an adult with an advanced solid tumor such as melanoma, head and neck, liver or kidney cancer. The chain uses TRBV5-6 and TRBJ1-1; 8 bases map to TRBD1. The sample was CD4+ or CD8+ T cells sorted from blood, taken in a trial of the OX40 agonist ivuxolimab. The CDR3 coding sequence is TGTGCCAGCAGCTCCATCGACAGGGGGAACACTGAAGCTTTCTTT. Translation: CASSSIDRGNTEAFF. Combining the CDR3 with reference TRBV5-6 and TRBJ1-1 gives the whole variable domain DAGVTQSPTHLIKTRGQQVTLRCSPKSGHDTVSWYQQALGQGPQFIFQYYEEEERQRGNFPDRFSGHQFPNYSSELNVNALLLGDSALYLCASSSIDRGNTEAFFGQGTRLTVV.